This TCR beta chain is drawn from a study of blood T cell repertoires in COVID-19. Study-wide context: Acute and convalescent COVID-19 specimens originated in the United States, Italy and Spain. T cells, B-cell-depleted T cells, or PBMCs provided the cDNA or gDNA that served as material.

The CDR3 runs to 15 residues. The J segment lost 3 bases and the V segment lost 6 bases, leaving 7 bases of the junction unmatched. Per germline, CDR1 MNHEY and CDR2 SMNVEV (reference sequence). Study processing details: Counts of nucleated cells, estimated from reference gene primer amplification, were obtained. Sequencing used immunoSEQ multiplex PCR; TCRdb keeps in-frame clones, though not all of them. V and J calls and clone size are copied from that table; D and trimming were computed from the DNA. The sample contains roughly 340,000 clones, about 89% of which appear only once. Those enrolled in Seattle joined during active infection and were followed longitudinally afterward.

This receptor was taken from a woman aged 50 to 60 with COVID-19, enrolled during active disease. V is TRBV27 and J is TRBJ2-2, with 7 positions matching TRBD1. Sequenced: peripheral blood. The CDR3 DNA reads as TGTGCCAGCAGAAAGAGGCAGGGGGACACCGGGGAGCTGTTTTTT. This encodes CASRKRQGDTGELFF.